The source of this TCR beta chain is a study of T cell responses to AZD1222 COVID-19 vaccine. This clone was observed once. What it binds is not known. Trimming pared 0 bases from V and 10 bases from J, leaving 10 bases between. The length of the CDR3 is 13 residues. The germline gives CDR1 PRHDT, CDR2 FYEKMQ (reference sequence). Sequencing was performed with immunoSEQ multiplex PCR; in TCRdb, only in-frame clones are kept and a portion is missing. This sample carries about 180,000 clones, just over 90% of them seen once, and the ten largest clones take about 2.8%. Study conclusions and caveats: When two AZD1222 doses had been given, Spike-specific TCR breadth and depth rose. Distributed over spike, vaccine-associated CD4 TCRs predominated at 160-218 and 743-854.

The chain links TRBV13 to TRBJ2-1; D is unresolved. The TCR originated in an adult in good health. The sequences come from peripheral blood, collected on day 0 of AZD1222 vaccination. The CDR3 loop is CASSLGVLGEQFF. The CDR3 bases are TGTGCCAGCAGCTTAGGCGTCCTAGGGGAGCAGTTCTTC. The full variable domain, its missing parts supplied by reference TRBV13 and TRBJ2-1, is AAGVIQSPRHLIKEKRETATLKCYPIPRHDTVYWYQQGPGQDPQFLISFYEKMQSDKGSIPDRFSAQQFSDYHSELNMSSLELGDSALYFCASSLGVLGEQFFGPGTRLTVL.